The subject of this entry is one T cell receptor beta chain. The table lists this clone with many counts. Its antigen remains unidentified. Within one base of it there is no much larger clone, and no base qualities were kept. TCRbeta CDR3 regions were amplified from genomic DNA by means of the immunoSEQ Assay, a bias-controlled multiplex PCR. As for the original processing: Within the assay, amplification of reference gene primers was used to estimate how many nucleated cells each sample contained. To quantify the absolute abundance of each unique TCRbeta CDR3 rearrangement, sequence reads were collapsed and filtered. For each sample, productive Simpson clonality was calculated by taking the square root of Simpson's diversity index across productive rearrangements. Imported from immuneACCESS, the table was reduced by TCRdb to in-frame sequences with V and J called. These copies leave out some clones; in studies compared against another copy, an unresolved V gene accounts for under half, and the cause of the remainder is not known. V, J and clone size are taken as reported in that table, and D and trimming were inferred from the DNA itself. In this sample the table shows about 30,000 clones, about 80% of which occur a single time. The top ten clones comprise roughly 31% of the sample.

The data were obtained in a study of blood T cell repertoires in COVID-19 (dated by TCRdb to about 2020). For context, the study as a whole: Samples covering the acute and convalescent phases of COVID-19 were provided by collaborators in the United States, Italy and Spain. The prospective study material was composed of cDNA or gDNA derived from T cells, B-cell-depleted T cells, or PBMCs. Subjects who had been exposed to COVID-19, were actively infected with it, or had recovered from it provided the deeply sampled blood TCRbeta repertoires that made up the dataset. The repertoires were released in a freely available public database meant as a resource for research on the immune response to SARS-CoV-2. The samples were drawn from the first 160 participants of the ongoing ImmuneRACE study and from 950 to 1,500 subjects provided by 6 global collaborators. Sample metadata almost always included a de-identified subject ID, COVID-19 status, age in years and sex. Where HLA class I and class II types were available, the types were taken from metadata supplied by the sample provider, not from assay-based typing. General findings and caveats noted by the study authors: The amount of clinical and demographic metadata varied by source and participant and was provided uncurated.

The CDR3 starts with the cysteine, ends with the phenylalanine, and has 15 residues. Left in the record is the CDR3 DNA by itself, 45 bases read in frame from the first base. V ends up 4 bases short and J 0 bases short, with an unmatched junction base count of 4. According to the germline V gene, CDR1 reads SGHTS and CDR2 reads YDEGEE. Whole blood was collected in K2EDTA tubes by collaborating institutions according to the institutions' own protocols. Collaborator samples were shipped for TCRbeta analysis as frozen whole blood, isolated PBMCs, or DNA extracted from either sample type. The sample taken for sequencing was peripheral blood. The clonotype originates from a man at least 80 years old with acute or convalescent COVID-19. Recombination linked TRBV5-8 to TRBJ1-3; 7 middle bases align to TRBD1. The DNA sequence follows: TGTGCCAGCAGCGTGGGGACAGTCTCTGGAAACACCATATATTTT. This encodes CASSVGTVSGNTIYF.